Listed below are T cell receptor beta chains from one sample, sequenced in a study of blood T cell repertoires in COVID-19. Repertoires were generated with immunoSEQ multiplex PCR, while TCRdb's copy carries only in-frame clones and drops some. The repertoire has hundreds of thousands of clones, less than 85% of them found once; the top ten carry 2% to 3%. Sequencing was done on a sample of peripheral blood. Source of these receptors: a woman aged 70-85 years with active or convalescent COVID-19. Each CDR3 is given with its conserved first and last residue. D genes are given only for firm matches. Clone size appears in some rows only: once, few, many, or a class for an expanded clone.

d_gene: TRBD1
v_gene: TRBV10-3
abundance: few
j_gene: TRBJ1-5
CDR3aa: CAISGGQGDDQPQHF
CDR3nt: TGTGCCATCAGTGGGGGACAGGGGGATGATCAGCCCCAGCATTTT

d_gene: .
v_gene: TRBV30
abundance: few
j_gene: TRBJ2-3
CDR3aa: CAWSRGDTQYF
CDR3nt: TGTGCCTGGAGTAGGGGAGATACGCAGTATTTT

d_gene: .
v_gene: TRBV29-1
abundance: .
j_gene: TRBJ1-4
CDR3aa: CSVPGDTPKGTNEKLFF
CDR3nt: TGCAGCGTCCCCGGGGACACCCCTAAGGGGACTAATGAAAAACTGTTTTTT

d_gene: .
v_gene: TRBV11-2
abundance: .
j_gene: TRBJ2-3
CDR3aa: CASSSARLPGGWNTQYF
CDR3nt: TGTGCCAGCAGCTCCGCCCGCCTTCCTGGAGGGTGGAATACGCAGTATTTT

d_gene: .
v_gene: TRBV19
abundance: .
j_gene: TRBJ1-1
CDR3aa: CASRGAGAPRNTEAFF
CDR3nt: TGTGCCAGTAGAGGGGCAGGCGCCCCGCGCAACACTGAAGCTTTCTTT

d_gene: TRBD1
v_gene: TRBV5-4
abundance: once
j_gene: TRBJ1-3
CDR3aa: CASSQGQGRNTIYF
CDR3nt: TGTGCCAGCAGCCAGGGACAGGGGAGGAACACCATATATTTT

d_gene: .
v_gene: TRBV2
abundance: .
j_gene: TRBJ1-5
CDR3aa: CASRVGGDQPQHF
CDR3nt: TGTGCCAGCAGGGTTGGGGGGGATCAGCCCCAGCATTTT

d_gene: .
v_gene: TRBV28
abundance: .
j_gene: TRBJ2-7
CDR3aa: CASSLEASSYEQYF
CDR3nt: TGTGCCAGCAGTTTGGAGGCCAGCTCCTACGAGCAGTACTTC

d_gene: .
v_gene: TRBV7-8
abundance: .
j_gene: TRBJ1-2
CDR3aa: CASSLVRQDYGYTF
CDR3nt: TGTGCCAGCAGCTTAGTTAGGCAGGACTATGGCTACACCTTC

d_gene: .
v_gene: TRBV7-9
abundance: .
j_gene: TRBJ2-1
CDR3aa: CASSLKPGDGRNNEQFF
CDR3nt: TGTGCCAGCAGCTTAAAGCCGGGGGACGGCCGTAACAATGAGCAGTTCTTC

d_gene: .
v_gene: TRBV27
abundance: .
j_gene: TRBJ1-1
CDR3aa: CASSFQKNTEAFF
CDR3nt: TGTGCCAGCAGTTTCCAGAAGAACACTGAAGCTTTCTTT